The 5 T cell receptor beta chains below were found in one sample sequenced in a study of T cell repertoires in cytomegalovirus infection. TCRdb processed the reads anew with MiXCR; each CDR3 protein has one entry. This sample carries fewer than 1,000,000 distinct CDR3 sequences, around 29% of them seen once, and the ten largest clones take about 14%. Which antigens these TCRs recognize remains unknown. Sample: cultured CD8+ T cells from PBMCs, taken from culture after CMV antigen stimulation. Receptors originate from a human donor in good health (CMV status not recorded). Some clones in this sample may be carry-over from other donors' samples.

Points on this clonotype: A much larger clone lies one base from this, so it may be a read error. The chain couples TRBV7-6 to TRBJ1-2; 11 bases are shared with TRBD1. J lost 3 bases, V lost 10 bases, and 16 bases had no gene match. The CDR3 has 17 residues. In germline, CDR1 is SGHVS, CDR2 FNYEAQ. DNA for the CDR3: TGTGCCAACAGTTCCGGGACAGGGGGGATAATGGACTATGGCTACACCTTC. Amino acids: CANSSGTGGIMDYGYTF.

This clonotype was counted at least ten times. The V and J genes are TRBV6-5 and TRBJ1-2; D perhaps matches TRBD1 (5 bases). The V end was cut by 0 bases, the J end by 4 bases, with 12 bases between. The CDR3 runs to 15 residues. Germline V gives CDR1 MNHEY, CDR2 SVGAGI. CDR3 amino acids: CASSYSTMGTYGYTF. CDR3 DNA sequence: TGTGCCAGCAGTTACTCGACGATGGGGACCTATGGCTACACCTTC.

The V call is TRBV7-9, the J call TRBJ2-3, with 14 bases identical to TRBD2. CDR1 and CDR2 (germline): SEHNR, FQNEAQ (reference sequence). The J segment lost 4 bases and the V segment lost 5 bases, leaving 8 bases of the junction unmatched. The CDR3 extends over 17 amino acids. The CDR3 DNA reads TGTGCCAGCAGCAACACCCGGACTAGCGGGGGGCCAGATACGCAGTATTTT. The encoded protein is CASSNTRTSGGPDTQYF.

The chain joins TRBV15 to TRBJ1-1, with TRBD1 as a possible D gene (6 bases). In germline, CDR1 is LNHNV, CDR2 YYDKDF (reference sequence). V was shortened by 4 bases and J by 1 base, with 13 bases between the two germline ends. CDR3 length: 15 residues. The CDR3 coding sequence is TGTGCCACCAGCATACACAGGGAGGAGAACACTGAAGCTTTCTTT. It encodes CATSIHREENTEAFF. Filled out from reference TRBV15 and TRBJ1-1, the complete variable domain reads DAMVIQNPRYQVTQFGKPVTLSCSQTLNHNVMYWYQQKSSQAPKLLFHYYDKDFNNEADTPDNFQSRRPNTSFCFLDIRSPGLGDTAMYLCATSIHREENTEAFFGQGTRLTVV.

This clonotype was seen more than once but under ten times. The chain couples TRBV6-6 to TRBJ2-7, with TRBD1 matching over 10 bases. The CDR3 contains 14 residues. Germline lookup yields CDR1 MNHNY and CDR2 SVGAGI (reference sequence). V shed 6 bases, J shed 7 bases, and the junction held 9 bases outside the gene matches. CDR3 DNA: TGTGCCAGCAGCTCGACAGGGGGCTTGAGGGAGCAGTACGTC. As protein: CASSSTGGLREQYV.